One and the same sample provided the 16 T cell receptor beta chains below, sequenced in a study of memory CD4+ T cells and cytomegalovirus serostatus. The repertoire was sequenced with immunoSEQ multiplex PCR; TCRdb's copy has only in-frame clones and lacks some. The table includes nearly 50,000 clones, more than 70% detected once. The sort gate was single viable CD3+CD4+CD8-CD45RO+ cells for memory CD4+ T cells. The source material was memory CD4+ T cells from blood. Source of these receptors: an adult in good health and CMV-seronegative.

This rearrangement joins TRBV11-2 to TRBJ2-2, with D hard to call. The ends were cut back, 5 bases at V and 2 bases at J, with 15 bases in the middle. The CDR3 length is 16 residues. Germline values: CDR1 SGHAT, CDR2 FQNNGV. CDR3 sequence reads: CASSPVAPINTGELFF. The CDR3 nucleotides are TGTGCCAGCAGCCCTGTTGCACCAATAAACACCGGGGAGCTGTTTTTT.

The chain uses TRBV2 and TRBJ2-3, with D unclear. CDR1 SNHLY and CDR2 FYNNEI come from the germline V gene. Trimming took 7 bases from V and 4 from J, leaving 15 bases between them. This CDR3 is 14 amino acids long. This chain's CDR3 is CASITGRIADTQYF. The CDR3 DNA sequence: TGTGCCAGCATTACCGGTAGAATTGCAGATACGCAGTATTTT.

The rearrangement links TRBV19 to TRBJ2-6; 8 nucleotides agree with TRBD1. Germline V gene sequence: CDR1 LNHDA, CDR2 SQIVND (reference sequence). The CDR3 consists of 17 residues. The ends lost 9 bases at V and 0 bases at J; junction bases unmatched: 10. The CDR3 DNA reads as TGTGCCAGCAACCAACAGGGGGGAAGCTCTGGGGCCAACGTCCTGACTTTC. Translated, it gives CASNQQGGSSGANVLTF.

V is TRBV15 and J is TRBJ2-1, with D tentatively TRBD1 (6 bases). The V gene lost 0 bases and the J gene lost 3 bases, with 9 bases spanning the gap. Germline CDR1 is LNHNV and CDR2 is YYDKDF (reference sequence). The CDR3 has 15 residues. CDR3 loop: CATSREAGDYNEQFF. CDR3 DNA: TGTGCCACCAGCAGAGAGGCAGGGGACTACAATGAGCAGTTCTTC.

V gene TRBV27 combines with J gene TRBJ2-7, with D perhaps matching TRBD1 (6 bases). The V and J ends lost 5 bases and 5 bases respectively, with 16 bases between them. The germline CDR1 and CDR2 sequences are MNHEY and SMNVEV (reference sequence). The CDR3 contains 14 residues. CDR3 amino acids: CASSPYRDRNEQYF. The DNA of the CDR3 is TGTGCCAGCAGTCCCTACAGGGACCGTAACGAGCAGTACTTC.

The genes are TRBV29-1 and TRBJ2-2; D unclear. Germline CDR1 SQVTM, CDR2 ANQGSEA. V was clipped by 4 bases and J by 0 bases, with 12 bases between them. The CDR3 is 15 amino acids. CDR3 coding DNA: TGCAGCGTTGTAGTAACAGCTCCGAACACCGGGGAGCTGTTTTTT. The encoded protein is CSVVVTAPNTGELFF.

This chain links TRBV16 with TRBJ1-2; no reliable D call. Germline CDR1 is KGHSY and CDR2 is FQNENV. V was pared by 6 bases and J by 3 bases, with 17 bases between. The CDR3 runs to 15 residues. The CDR3 protein is CASSPVVGNDYGYTF. For the CDR3, the DNA is TGTGCCAGCAGTCCGGTGGTAGGGAATGACTATGGCTACACCTTC.

This rearrangement joins TRBV28 to TRBJ1-2; possibly TRBD1 for D (6 bases). The CDR3 spans 12 residues. Germline assignment: CDR1 MDHEN and CDR2 SYDVKM. Trimming cost V 8 bases and J 7 bases, with 14 bases left between them. The CDR3 is CASAGVKSGYTF. Here the CDR3 DNA reads TGTGCCAGCGCAGGGGTTAAGAGTGGCTACACCTTC.

The chain joins TRBV10-2 to TRBJ2-1; TRBD2 agrees at 10 bases. The ends lost 3 bases at V and 7 bases at J; junction bases unmatched: 3. Looked up from germline, CDR1 is WSHSY and CDR2 is SAAADI. The CDR3 spans 14 residues. The CDR3 DNA reads TGCGCCAGCAGTGACACTAGCGGGGATAATGAGCAGTTCTTC. Its protein is CASSDTSGDNEQFF.

The sample holds one count of this clone. The rearrangement uses TRBV28 and TRBJ1-2; D is unresolved. CDR1 and CDR2 from the germline V gene are MDHEN and SYDVKM. V was shortened by 3 bases and J by 1 base, with 3 bases between the two germline ends. The CDR3 is made up of 12 amino acids. This CDR3 reads CASSFSNYGYTF. The CDR3 nucleotides read TGTGCCAGCAGTTTCAGTAACTATGGCTACACCTTC.

The chain has TRBV4-2 and TRBJ2-3, with D hard to call. Germline V gene data show CDR1 as LGHNA and CDR2 as YNFKEQ. Trimming removed 1 base from V and 6 bases from J, with 8 bases in between. The CDR3 spans 13 residues. For the CDR3, the DNA is TGTGCCAGCAGCCAAGCCAACATGGATACGCAGTATTTT. It translates to CASSQANMDTQYF.

This chain links TRBV5-4 with TRBJ1-1; the D gene is possibly TRBD1 (5 bases). The V and J ends lost 0 bases and 1 base respectively, with 13 bases between them. The CDR3 length is 16 residues. Germline-derived CDR1 and CDR2 are SGHNT and YYREEE (reference sequence). CDR3 bases: TGTGCCAGCAGCTTGGTAACAGGAAGAAGGAACACTGAAGCTTTCTTT. Translating gives CASSLVTGRRNTEAFF. Supplemented by reference TRBV5-4 and TRBJ1-1, the full variable domain reads ETGVTQSPTHLIKTRGQQVTLRCSSQSGHNTVSWYQQALGQGPQFIFQYYREEENGRGNFPPRFSGLQFPNYSSELNVNALELDDSALYLCASSLVTGRRNTEAFFGQGTRLTVV.

The V and J genes are TRBV5-1 and TRBJ1-2, with D perhaps matching TRBD1 (5 bases). Between the trimmed V and J ends, which lost 4 bases and 4 bases, there was a span of 8 bases. This CDR3 spans 12 amino acids. The germline V gene encodes CDR1 SGHRS and CDR2 YFSETQ. The CDR3 DNA reads as TGCGCCAGCAGCGGGCAGGGCTATGGCTACACCTTC. It yields the protein CASSGQGYGYTF.

The rearrangement uses TRBV2 and TRBJ1-4, with D maybe TRBD1 (5 bases). The CDR3 covers 14 residues. The germline V and J ends were trimmed by 4 bases and 3 bases, with 9 bases remaining between them. Germline CDR1 reads SNHLY; CDR2 reads FYNNEI. The CDR3 region is CASSGGVANEKLFF. The CDR3 nucleotides are TGTGCCAGCAGTGGGGGGGTAGCTAATGAAAAACTGTTTTTT.

The chain links TRBV18 to TRBJ2-2; TRBD2 agrees at 8 bases. The CDR3 totals 15 residues. Germline loops: CDR1 KGHSH, CDR2 LQKENI. V dropped 3 bases and J dropped 1; count of bases not matched to a gene: 1. The CDR3 DNA sequence: TGTGCCAGCTCACCGCTAGCGGGGAACACCGGGGAGCTGTTTTTT. This encodes CASSPLAGNTGELFF.

In the case of this clone: The same CDR3 can be traced to other DNA sequences in this sample. The chain couples TRBV2 to TRBJ1-2, with D perhaps TRBD1 (5 bases). Germline-derived CDR1 and CDR2 are SNHLY and FYNNEI. The CDR3 runs to 13 residues. The V end lost 5 bases, the J end lost 2 bases, and 9 bases lay between the germline ends. CDR3 sequence: CASSRDGNYGYTF. CDR3 DNA: TGTGCCAGCAGTCGGGACGGGAACTATGGCTACACCTTC. The full variable domain, completed using reference TRBV2 and TRBJ1-2, is EPEVTQTPSHQVTQMGQEVILRCVPISNHLYFYWYRQILGQKVEFLVSFYNNEISEKSEIFDDQFSVERPDGSNFTLKIRSTKLEDSAMYFCASSRDGNYGYTFGSGTRLTVV.